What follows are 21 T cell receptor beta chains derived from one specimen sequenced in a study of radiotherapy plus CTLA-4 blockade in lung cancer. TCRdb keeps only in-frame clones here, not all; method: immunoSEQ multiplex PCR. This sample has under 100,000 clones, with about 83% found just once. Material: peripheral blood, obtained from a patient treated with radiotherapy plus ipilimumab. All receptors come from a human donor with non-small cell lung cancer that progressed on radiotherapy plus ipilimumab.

The CDR3 DNA is TGTGCCAGCAGTTTAGGAACAGGGATTACCTACGAGCAGTACTTC. As protein: CASSLGTGITYEQYF. This rearrangement joins TRBV28 to TRBJ2-7; tentatively, D is TRBD1 (6 bases). The CDR3 runs 15 residues. Trimming pared 2 bases from V and 2 bases from J, leaving 13 bases between. Germline V lookup: CDR1 MDHEN, CDR2 SYDVKM.

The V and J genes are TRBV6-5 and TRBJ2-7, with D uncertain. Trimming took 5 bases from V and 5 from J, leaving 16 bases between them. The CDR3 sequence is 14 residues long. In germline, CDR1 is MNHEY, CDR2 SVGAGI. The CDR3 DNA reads TGTGCCAGCAGTCCTTACTTAGGTTCGGACGAGCAGTACTTC. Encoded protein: CASSPYLGSDEQYF.

The CDR3 DNA reads as TGTGCCAGCAGGGGGCCAGGGGGCGGCTATGGCTACACCTTC. This codes for CASRGPGGGYGYTF. The chain recombines TRBV6-5 with TRBJ1-2; 8 nucleotides match TRBD1. The V segment lost 6 bases and the J segment 4 bases; nucleotides outside the gene matches: 7. This CDR3 has 14 residues. CDR1 is MNHEY and CDR2 is SVGAGI in the germline V gene.

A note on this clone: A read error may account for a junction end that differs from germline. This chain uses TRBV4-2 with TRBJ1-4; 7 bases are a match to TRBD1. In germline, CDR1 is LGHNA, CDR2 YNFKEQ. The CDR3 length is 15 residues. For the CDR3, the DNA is TGTACCAGCAGCCGCAACCCAGGGGGGGCTGAAAAACTGTTTTTT. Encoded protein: CTSSRNPGGAEKLFF.

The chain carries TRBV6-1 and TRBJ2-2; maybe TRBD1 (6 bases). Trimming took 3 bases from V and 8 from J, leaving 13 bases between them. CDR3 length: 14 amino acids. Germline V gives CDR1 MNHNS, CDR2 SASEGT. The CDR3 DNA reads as TGTGCCAGCAGTGAGGGGGCGCTTTGGGGGGAGCTGTTTTTT. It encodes CASSEGALWGELFF.

The CDR3 is CASRALANTQYF. The CDR3 DNA is TGTGCCAGCAGGGCACTAGCGAATACGCAGTATTTT. The chain has TRBV28 and TRBJ2-3; TRBD2 aligns across 7 bases. The CDR3 sequence is 12 residues long. The germline V gene has CDR1 MDHEN and CDR2 SYDVKM. J was trimmed by 7 bases and V by 6 bases; bases with no gene match: 4.

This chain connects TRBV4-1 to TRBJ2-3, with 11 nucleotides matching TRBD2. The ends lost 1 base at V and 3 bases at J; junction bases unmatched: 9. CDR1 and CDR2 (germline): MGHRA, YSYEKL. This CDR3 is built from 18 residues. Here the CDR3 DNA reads TGCGCCAGCAGCCAAGTACTAGCGGGAGAGGGAGTGACAGATACGCAGTATTTT. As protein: CASSQVLAGEGVTDTQYF.

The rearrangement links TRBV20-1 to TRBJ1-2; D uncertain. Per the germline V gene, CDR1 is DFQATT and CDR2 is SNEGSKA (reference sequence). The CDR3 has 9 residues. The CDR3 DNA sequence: TGCAGGGACCAAAATGGCTACACCTTC. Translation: CRDQNGYTF.

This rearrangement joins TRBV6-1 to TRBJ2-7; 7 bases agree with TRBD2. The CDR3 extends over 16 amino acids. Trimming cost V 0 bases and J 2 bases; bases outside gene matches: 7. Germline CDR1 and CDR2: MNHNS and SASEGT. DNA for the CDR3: TGTGCCAGCAGTGAAGCTTGGCTAGCGGTGACCTACGAGCAGTACTTC. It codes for CASSEAWLAVTYEQYF.

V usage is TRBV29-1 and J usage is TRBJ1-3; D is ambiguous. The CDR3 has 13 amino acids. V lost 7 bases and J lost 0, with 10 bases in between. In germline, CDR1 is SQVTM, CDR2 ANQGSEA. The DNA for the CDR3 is TGCAGCGCCGGCCCCCTCTCTGGAAACACCATATATTTT. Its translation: CSAGPLSGNTIYF.

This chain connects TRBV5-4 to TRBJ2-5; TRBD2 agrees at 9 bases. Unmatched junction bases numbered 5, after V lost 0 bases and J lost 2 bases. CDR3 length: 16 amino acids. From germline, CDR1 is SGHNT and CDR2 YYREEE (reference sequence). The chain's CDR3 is CASSLAGSGGQETQYF. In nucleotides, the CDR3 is TGTGCCAGCAGCTTGGCCGGGAGCGGGGGGCAAGAGACCCAGTACTTC.

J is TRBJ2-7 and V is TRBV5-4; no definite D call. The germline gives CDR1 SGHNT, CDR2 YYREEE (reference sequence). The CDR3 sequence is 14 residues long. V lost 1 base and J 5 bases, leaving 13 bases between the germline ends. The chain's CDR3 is CASSLRGSLDEQYF. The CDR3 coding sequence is TGTGCCAGCAGCTTGAGAGGCAGCCTCGACGAGCAGTACTTC. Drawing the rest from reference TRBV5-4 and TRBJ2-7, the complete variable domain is ETGVTQSPTHLIKTRGQQVTLRCSSQSGHNTVSWYQQALGQGPQFIFQYYREEENGRGNFPPRFSGLQFPNYSSELNVNALELDDSALYLCASSLRGSLDEQYFGPGTRLTVT.

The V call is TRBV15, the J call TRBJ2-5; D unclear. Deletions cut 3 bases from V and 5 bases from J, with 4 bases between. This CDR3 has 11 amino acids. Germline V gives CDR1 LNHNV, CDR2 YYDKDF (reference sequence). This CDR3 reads CATSRTETQYF. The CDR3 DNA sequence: TGTGCCACCAGCAGGACCGAGACCCAGTACTTC.

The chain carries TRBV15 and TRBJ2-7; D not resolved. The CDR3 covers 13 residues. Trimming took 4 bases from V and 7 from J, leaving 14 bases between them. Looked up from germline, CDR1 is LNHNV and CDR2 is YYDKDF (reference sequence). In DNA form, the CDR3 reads TGTGCCACCAGCATTGGGGAAAACCCTGAGCAGTACTTC. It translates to CATSIGENPEQYF.

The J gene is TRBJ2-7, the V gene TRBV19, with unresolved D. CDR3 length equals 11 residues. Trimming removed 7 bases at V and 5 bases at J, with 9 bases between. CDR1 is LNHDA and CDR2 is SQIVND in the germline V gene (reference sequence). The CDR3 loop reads CASKGGDEQYF. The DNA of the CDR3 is TGTGCCAGTAAGGGTGGGGACGAGCAGTACTTC. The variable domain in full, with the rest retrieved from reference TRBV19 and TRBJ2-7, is DGGITQSPKYLFRKEGQNVTLSCEQNLNHDAMYWYRQDPGQGLRLIYYSQIVNDFQKGDIAEGYSVSREKKESFPLTVTSAQKNPTAFYLCASKGGDEQYFGPGTRLTVT.

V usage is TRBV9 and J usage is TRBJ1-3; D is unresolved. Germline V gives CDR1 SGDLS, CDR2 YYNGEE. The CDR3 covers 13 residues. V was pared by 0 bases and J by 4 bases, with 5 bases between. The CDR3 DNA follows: TGTGCCAGCAGCGTAGATTGGGGAAACACCATATATTTT. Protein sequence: CASSVDWGNTIYF.

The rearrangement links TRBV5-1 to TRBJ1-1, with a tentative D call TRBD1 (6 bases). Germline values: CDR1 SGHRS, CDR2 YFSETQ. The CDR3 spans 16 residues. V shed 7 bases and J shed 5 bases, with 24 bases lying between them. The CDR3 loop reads CASRSGGGGLRTEAFF. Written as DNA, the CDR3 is TGCGCCAGCCGGTCGGGAGGAGGGGGACTTCGGACTGAAGCTTTCTTT.

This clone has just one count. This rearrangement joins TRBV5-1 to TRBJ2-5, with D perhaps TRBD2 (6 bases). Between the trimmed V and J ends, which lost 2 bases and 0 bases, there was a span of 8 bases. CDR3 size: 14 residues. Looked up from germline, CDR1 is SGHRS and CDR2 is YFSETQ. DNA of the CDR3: TGCGCCAGCAGCTTTGGGGGGTACCAAGAGACCCAGTACTTC. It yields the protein CASSFGGYQETQYF.

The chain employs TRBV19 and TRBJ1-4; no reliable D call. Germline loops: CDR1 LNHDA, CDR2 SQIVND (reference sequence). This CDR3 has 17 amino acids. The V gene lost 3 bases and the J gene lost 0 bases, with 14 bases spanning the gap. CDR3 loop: CASSIFGGAATNEKLFF. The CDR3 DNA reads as TGTGCCAGTAGTATCTTTGGCGGTGCTGCAACTAATGAAAAACTGTTTTTT.

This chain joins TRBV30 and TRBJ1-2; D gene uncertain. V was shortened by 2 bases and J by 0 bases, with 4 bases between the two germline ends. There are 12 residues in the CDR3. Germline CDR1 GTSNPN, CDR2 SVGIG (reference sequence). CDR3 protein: CAWSRANYGYTF. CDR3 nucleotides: TGTGCCTGGAGTCGAGCTAACTATGGCTACACCTTC.

CDR3 region: CASSPGVGGGQPQHF. The DNA for the CDR3 is TGTGCCAGCAGCCCCGGGGTAGGGGGCGGTCAGCCCCAGCATTTT. The chain combines TRBV7-9 with TRBJ1-5, with 7 bases aligning to TRBD1. The junction had 10 bases not matched to a gene; V was cut back by 5 bases and J by 6 bases. This CDR3 has 15 amino acids. The V gene's germline CDR1 is SEHNR and CDR2 FQNEAQ (reference sequence).